The present TCR beta chain was sequenced within a study of blood T cell repertoires in COVID-19. The overall study: Specimens from acute and convalescent COVID-19 originated in the United States, Italy and Spain. T cells, B-cell-depleted T cells, or PBMCs supplied cDNA or gDNA.

Trimming at V came to 0 bases and at J to 10 bases, leaving 7 bases not matched to a gene. This CDR3 is built from 14 residues. Germline CDR1 reads SGHNT; CDR2 reads YYREEE (reference sequence). As handled by the study authors: Reference gene primer amplification in the assay estimated nucleated cell counts. Measured with immunoSEQ multiplex PCR; TCRdb has only the in-frame clones, and not every one. V, J and clone size were drawn from that table, and D and trimming were deduced from the DNA. The table includes 160,000 or so clones, roughly 87% detected once. The chain has TRBV5-4 and TRBJ2-1; 7 nucleotides agree with TRBD1. The TCR sequence derives from a woman aged 60-75 years who had recovered from COVID-19. Input material: peripheral blood. The CDR3: CASSLDTGVGEQFF. The CDR3 coding sequence is TGTGCCAGCAGCTTGGACACAGGGGTTGGCGAGCAGTTCTTC. The complete variable domain, with remaining parts taken from reference TRBV5-4 and TRBJ2-1, reads ETGVTQSPTHLIKTRGQQVTLRCSSQSGHNTVSWYQQALGQGPQFIFQYYREEENGRGNFPPRFSGLQFPNYSSELNVNALELDDSALYLCASSLDTGVGEQFFGPGTRLTVL.